The 20 T cell receptor beta chains listed next were all sequenced from one sample in a study of T-cell reconstitution after alpha-beta-depleted transplantation in children. It was with unique molecular identifiers that the TCRbeta library was prepared. One entry per CDR3 protein, called by TCRdb with MiXCR from the PCR reads. Found here are approximately 520,000 distinct CDR3 sequences, roughly 10% of them singletons; the top ten hold 14%. The sequences come from PBMCs, mostly from graft donor cells, collected 180 days after TCRalphabeta/CD19-depleted stem cell transplant. The receptors derive from a female patient between 2 and 15 years old who had a stem cell transplant for aplastic anemia, so the T cells may come from the graft donor.

In this sample, this clonotype turned up many times. The chain combines TRBV11-2 with TRBJ2-2, with 9 bases aligning to TRBD2. Germline V gene lookup returns CDR1 SGHAT and CDR2 FQNNGV. Unmatched junction bases numbered 7, after V lost 4 bases and J lost 1 base. CDR3 length equals 17 residues. CDR3 nucleotide sequence: TGTGCCAGCAGCTCCAAAATGACTAGCGGGAACACCGGGGAGCTGTTTTTT. The encoded protein is CASSSKMTSGNTGELFF.

As to this clonotype: The CDR3 does not close with the conserved phenylalanine or tryptophan, likely indicating a read error. CDR3 protein: CATTEPAGDNEQFS. CDR3 nucleotide sequence: TGTGCCACCACAGAACCAGCGGGCGACAATGAGCAGTTCTCC. The chain links TRBV15 to TRBJ2-1; TRBD2 might be the D (6 bases). The CDR3 is 14 residues long. Deletions cut 7 bases from V and 5 bases from J, with 15 bases between. The germline V gene encodes CDR1 LNHNV and CDR2 YYDKDF (reference sequence).

In this sample, this clonotype turned up a few times. V gene TRBV10-1 combines with J gene TRBJ1-1; 8 bases agree with TRBD1. J lost 4 bases, V lost 2 bases, and 3 bases had no gene match. Germline-derived CDR1 and CDR2 are WNHNN and SYGVQD (reference sequence). This CDR3 spans 14 amino acids. The DNA of the CDR3 is TGCGCCAGCAGTGAGGGACAGGGCTTCACTGAAGCTTTCTTT. It is translated as CASSEGQGFTEAFF.

The rearrangement uses TRBV10-2 and TRBJ1-1; D is ambiguous. V was pared by 2 bases and J by 4 bases, with 17 bases between. CDR3 size: 16 residues. Germline V gene lookup returns CDR1 WSHSY and CDR2 SAAADI. The CDR3 DNA is TGCGCCAGCAGTGAGCCGCGGCATAGGGTGGGCACTGAAGCTTTCTTT. This translates into CASSEPRHRVGTEAFF.

Turning to this clonotype: This may be a read error, as it is one base from a much larger clone. The chain has TRBV12-3 or TRBV12-4 and TRBJ1-4; tentatively, D is TRBD1 (6 bases). The CDR3 has 15 amino acids. The CDR3 loop is CASRLANRETEKLFF. The CDR3 DNA is TGTGCCAGCCGTTTAGCCAACAGGGAGACTGAAAAACTGTTTTTT.

The genes are TRBV5-1 and TRBJ2-3; tentatively, D is TRBD2 (6 bases). The germline V gene encodes CDR1 SGHRS and CDR2 YFSETQ. Trimming removed 2 bases from V and 0 bases from J, with 10 bases in between. The CDR3 has 15 residues. The CDR3 coding sequence is TGCGCCAGCAGCTTCAGCGGGTCTAGCACAGATACGCAGTATTTT. This gives the protein CASSFSGSSTDTQYF.

The genes are TRBV7-2 and TRBJ2-1; TRBD2 matches at 11 bases. V shed 0 bases, J shed 4 bases, and the junction held 5 bases outside the gene matches. Germline V gene lookup returns CDR1 SGHTA and CDR2 FQGNSA. This CDR3 has 17 residues. The CDR3 is CASSLATGTSGYNEQFF. The CDR3 nucleotides read TGTGCCAGCAGCTTAGCGACCGGGACTAGCGGATACAATGAGCAGTTCTTC.

A few counts support this clonotype. V is TRBV12-3 or TRBV12-4 and J is TRBJ2-3, with 8 bases aligning to TRBD2. The CDR3 consists of 16 residues. The V segment lost 6 bases and the J segment 5 bases; nucleotides outside the gene matches: 13. The CDR3 protein is CASSLVSSGMKDTQYF. Written as DNA, the CDR3 is TGTGCCAGCAGCCTAGTCAGTAGCGGGATGAAAGATACGCAGTATTTT.

The chain is built from TRBV6-2 or TRBV6-3 and TRBJ2-7; 13 nucleotides align to TRBD2. There are 19 residues in the CDR3. V shed 6 bases and J 3 bases; nucleotides not matched to a gene: 17. CDR1 MNHEY and CDR2 SVGEGT come from the germline V gene. The CDR3 is CASSRKLAGGPEGGYEQYF. The DNA of the CDR3 is TGTGCCAGCAGCCGGAAACTAGCGGGAGGGCCCGAAGGGGGCTACGAGCAGTACTTC.

This clonotype has ten or more counts. The chain has TRBV5-1 and TRBJ2-7; 10 nucleotides line up with TRBD2. The ends lost 3 bases at V and 0 bases at J; junction bases unmatched: 6. This CDR3 has 16 amino acids. Germline values: CDR1 SGHRS, CDR2 YFSETQ. CDR3 sequence reads: CASSWWSGRGSYEQYF. Written as DNA, the CDR3 is TGCGCCAGCAGCTGGTGGAGCGGGAGGGGCTCCTACGAGCAGTACTTC. Supplemented by reference TRBV5-1 and TRBJ2-7, the full variable domain reads KAGVTQTPRYLIKTRGQQVTLSCSPISGHRSVSWYQQTPGQGLQFLFEYFSETQRNKGNFPGRFSGRQFSNSRSEMNVSTLELGDSALYLCASSWWSGRGSYEQYFGPGTRLTVT.

The table lists this clonotype with a few counts. This rearrangement joins TRBV29-1 to TRBJ1-5; possibly TRBD1 for D (5 bases). The germline V gene has CDR1 SQVTM and CDR2 ANQGSEA. V lost 5 bases to trimming and J lost 4 bases, with 15 bases between them. This CDR3 has 14 residues. In DNA, the CDR3 is TGCAGCGTTCTCCAGGGAACAGGAAATCAGCCCCAGCATTTT. This encodes CSVLQGTGNQPQHF.

This clonotype was recorded a few times. V is TRBV6-5 and J is TRBJ2-5, with 7 bases aligning to TRBD1. V lost 1 base, J lost 4 bases, and 6 bases stayed unmatched. The CDR3 is made up of 15 amino acids. Germline V gene data show CDR1 as MNHEY and CDR2 as SVGAGI. The CDR3 protein is CASSYWGQTGETQYF. CDR3 coding DNA: TGTGCCAGCAGTTACTGGGGACAGACGGGAGAGACCCAGTACTTC.

For this clonotype: Just one base apart from a much larger clone, this may be a read error. This rearrangement joins TRBV6-1 to TRBJ2-1; 9 nucleotides line up with TRBD2. CDR1 MNHNS and CDR2 SASEGT come from the germline V gene. The length of the CDR3 is 15 residues. Here the CDR3 reads CASNNVAGVGNDQFF. CDR3 bases: TGTGCCAGCAATAACGTAGCGGGAGTCGGCAATGACCAGTTCTTC.

This clonotype showed up just a few times. The chain has TRBV6-5 and TRBJ2-7, with 9 bases identical to TRBD2. The CDR3 runs to 16 residues. From germline, CDR1 is MNHEY and CDR2 SVGAGI. Germline trimming cut 2 bases from V and 6 bases from J; bases unmatched to any gene: 11. Here the CDR3 reads CASSYRAGGPWAEQYF. The CDR3 region has the DNA TGTGCCAGCAGTTACAGGGCGGGAGGGCCTTGGGCCGAGCAGTACTTC.

This clonotype showed up just a few times. The chain employs TRBV20-1 and TRBJ1-4; D unresolved. The germline gives CDR1 DFQATT, CDR2 SNEGSKA (reference sequence). This CDR3 has 13 residues. V lost 5 bases, J lost 4 bases, and 11 bases lay in between. The DNA of the CDR3 is TGCAGTGCTCGAACGGGCAATAATGAAAAACTGTTTTTT. Its protein is CSARTGNNEKLFF.

This clonotype occurred a few times. The rearrangement joins TRBV10-3 to TRBJ2-7; 7 bases agree with TRBD2. This CDR3 contains 15 residues. The V and J ends lost 0 bases and 3 bases, in that order; junction bases with no gene match: 5. Germline V gene sequence: CDR1 ENHRY, CDR2 SYGVKD. The CDR3 protein is CAISESGGSFYEQYF. The CDR3 nucleotides read TGTGCCATCAGTGAGTCGGGAGGGAGTTTCTACGAGCAGTACTTC.

This clonotype was detected a few times. CDR3 sequence reads: CASSLERAHEQYV. The CDR3 DNA reads TGTGCCAGCAGTTTAGAGAGGGCCCACGAGCAGTACGTC. This rearrangement joins TRBV28 to TRBJ2-7; possibly TRBD2 for D (5 bases). Per the germline V gene, CDR1 is MDHEN and CDR2 is SYDVKM. Trimming removed 2 bases at V and 5 bases at J, with 10 bases between. The CDR3 contains 13 residues.

This clonotype has only a few counts. The chain recombines TRBV27 with TRBJ1-1; TRBD1 is a possible D gene (6 bases). V was shortened by 3 bases and J by 4 bases, with 12 bases between the two germline ends. The CDR3 covers 14 residues. Germline values: CDR1 MNHEY, CDR2 SMNVEV (reference sequence). This CDR3 reads CASSFSTGITEAFF. As DNA, the CDR3 is TGTGCCAGCAGTTTTTCCACAGGGATCACTGAAGCTTTCTTT.

CDR3 region: CASSPQPGYPYEQYF. The CDR3 DNA reads as TGTGCCAGCAGTCCCCAGCCAGGTTATCCCTACGAGCAGTACTTC. V and J are TRBV28 and TRBJ2-7; D is undetermined. This CDR3 is built from 15 residues. The V end was cut by 5 bases, the J end by 2 bases, with 16 bases between. The germline V gene encodes CDR1 MDHEN and CDR2 SYDVKM.

This clonotype occurred a few times. CDR3 bases: TGTGCCAGCAGGCGGACAGGGGAACAGCCCCAGCATTTT. Its translation: CASRRTGEQPQHF. This rearrangement joins TRBV12-3 or TRBV12-4 to TRBJ1-5, with 9 positions matching TRBD1. The CDR3 runs to 13 residues. With V trimmed by 6 bases and J by 7 bases, 4 bases remained unmatched.